The T cell receptor (beta chain) described here comes from a study of response to subunit inactivated influenza vaccine. V gave up 7 bases and J gave up 5 bases; unmatched junction bases: 5. Germline V gives CDR1 SEHNR, CDR2 FQNEAQ (reference sequence). This CDR3 has 14 residues. Regarding this clonotype: Its antigen is not identified.

TCRdb used MiXCR to reprocess the RT-PCR reads, holding one entry per CDR3 protein. This sample has hundreds of thousands of distinct CDR3 sequences, with about 10% found just once. General observations from the study: There was a suggestion from the authors that each seasonal influenza vaccination recruits few new T cells.

These data were also filed under a second study, of T cells expressing NK-cell markers. This second report adds: The authors generated TCR beta cDNA through 5'RACE template switching with UMIs. Out of eight donors sequenced, seven tested HCMV-seropositive and the remaining one seronegative. The CD3+CD56-NKG2C+ fraction of a handful of donors was also led by these clonotypes.

This receptor was taken from a man aged 45-65 years who received an inactivated influenza vaccine. V usage is TRBV7-9 and J usage is TRBJ1-2; 12 nucleotides match TRBD1. This sample comprised PBMCs from blood, obtained on the day of vaccination. Written as DNA, the CDR3 is TGTGCCAGCATCGGGACAGGGGGCTTTTATGGCTACACCTTC. It translates to CASIGTGGFYGYTF.